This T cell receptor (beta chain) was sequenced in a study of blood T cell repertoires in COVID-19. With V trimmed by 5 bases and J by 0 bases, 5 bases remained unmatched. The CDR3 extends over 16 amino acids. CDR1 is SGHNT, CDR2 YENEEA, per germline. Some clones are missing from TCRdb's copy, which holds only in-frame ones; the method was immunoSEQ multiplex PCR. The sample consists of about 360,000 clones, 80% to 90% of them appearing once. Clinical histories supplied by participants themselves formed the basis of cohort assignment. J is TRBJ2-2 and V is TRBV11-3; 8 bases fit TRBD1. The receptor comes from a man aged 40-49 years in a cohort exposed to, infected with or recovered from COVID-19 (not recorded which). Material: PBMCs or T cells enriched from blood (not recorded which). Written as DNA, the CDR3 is TGTGCCAGCAGCCCGGGGACAGGTTCGAACACCGGGGAGCTGTTTTTT. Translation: CASSPGTGSNTGELFF.